What follows describes a single TCR beta chain. Its cognate antigen is unknown. This entry belongs to a study of blood T cell dynamics during melanoma immunotherapy. Study observations and caveats: It remained unknown if the driving T cell clones were melanoma-specific.

The assay received all extracted DNA from sorted CD8+ subsets. Generated by immunoSEQ multiplex PCR, the TCRdb table keeps only in-frame clones and is missing some. Here the sample spans fewer than 20,000 clones, about 95% being singletons. V lost 1 base and J lost 8; bases outside the gene matches: 8. This CDR3 comprises 15 residues. Germline loops: CDR1 MGHRA, CDR2 YSYEKL. Time point denoted: week 3, after first cycle of checkpoint inhibitor. Disease control meant complete response, partial response or stable disease at 12 weeks. Patients had no prior systemic cancer treatment, immunosuppressants or other active cancers.

Sequences were derived from effector memory CD8+ T cells from blood, sampled from a patient treated with checkpoint blockade. The V and J genes are TRBV4-1 and TRBJ1-2, with TRBD1 matching 9 bases. The clonotype comes from a human donor with melanoma. The CDR3 sequence is CASSQAGTGNDGYTF. DNA of the CDR3: TGCGCCAGCAGCCAAGCCGGGACAGGGAATGACGGCTACACCTTC.